The text below deals with one TCR beta chain. The clone's antigen remains unknown. No much larger clonotype is one base removed from it; base qualities were not supplied. Sequences LGHNA (CDR1) and YNFKEQ (CDR2) are obtained from the germline V gene. Including the terminal cysteine and phenylalanine, the CDR3 comprises 14 residues. The kept DNA is CDR3 alone, 42 bases in frame from the first base. Ends trimmed: V by 3 bases, J by 6 bases; bases unmatched to a gene: 3. The immunoSEQ Assay was used to sequence TCR beta CDR3 regions from DNA. The authors' analysis ran thus. T cell density was computed as TCR beta template counts normalized to usable DNA estimated by amplifying housekeeping genes. The preseqR package was used to estimate richness by extrapolating to 400,000 templates for PBMC samples and to 120,000 templates for tissue samples. Clonality was calculated as one minus Pielou's evenness. Differential abundance testing on productive amino-acid clonotypes, with a minimum total count of 5 and an alpha of 0.1, was used to identify tissue-enriched TCRs. Repertoire overlap between compartments was quantified with the Jaccard Index and Morisita Overlap Index. GLIPH clustered TCR beta CDR3s with public tetramer-defined viral CDR3s; viral motifs required at least three viral sequences plus V-gene enrichment. The source is immuneACCESS, and TCRdb retained only in-frame sequences with V and J called. Part of the clones is not carried over; for the studies checked, unresolved V genes explain less than half of this, and the remainder is unexplained. D and trimming were read from the DNA, whereas the V and J calls and clone size are those reported in that table. The sample yields about 39,000 clones; about 85% were counted once. Clones ranked in the top ten supply less than 35% of the sample.

This sample is drawn from a study of T cells in localized non-small cell lung cancer (dated by TCRdb to the early 2020s). Concerning the study at large: Comparing tumors with uninvolved tumor-adjacent lungs, the study looked at the T cell repertoires of 200 to 250 patients with early-stage NSCLC. All 220 or so NSCLC patients in the cohort were treatment-naive and had localized lung tumors that were resected. Of the NSCLC patients, about 130 were male and 107 were female, and the mean age was about 69 years. What the work shows at the level of the full study, not this receptor alone: Longer overall survival was associated with higher T cell density in blood, whereas shorter survival was associated with higher clonality in adjacent lung. Of the top 100 tumor clones, a median of 57 were detected in paired uninvolved adjacent lung; approximately 28 were also among that lung's top 100. Because multi-region sequencing of the tumors was not done, intratumor heterogeneity could not be ruled out. Uninvolved tumor-adjacent lung showed the highest T cell clonality, higher than tumor, which suggests more focused antigenic responses in the uninvolved tumor-adjacent lung. Because the study design was exploratory, TCR variables were selected using unadjusted p-values without false-discovery rate correction.

At diagnosis, peripheral blood, uninvolved tumor-adjacent lung and tumor were collected and stored as a combination of fresh-frozen and FFPE material. For TCR repertoire profiling, the blood samples were analyzed as peripheral blood mononuclear cells. The sequence was collected from a woman aged 35-75 years with stage II squamous cell lung carcinoma. The rearrangement joined TRBV4-2 to TRBJ2-3; 10 bases in between match TRBD1. Source: PBMCs, taken before any cancer treatment. The bases read TGTGCCAGCAGCCAGGGACAGGGGTCCGATACGCAGTATTTT. This gives the protein CASSQGQGSDTQYF.